A selection of T cell receptor beta chains follows, all from one sample in a study of T cells after yellow fever vaccination. TCRdb reanalysed the 5' RACE reads using MiXCR and keeps one entry per CDR3 protein. The sample shows 100,000 to 150,000 distinct CDR3 sequences, around 15% of them seen only once. This sample comprised CD8+ T cells sorted from PBMCs, obtained 5 days after the yellow fever booster vaccination. These TCRs come from a man aged 18-30 years who received the YFV17D yellow fever vaccine. The CDR3 runs from the conserved cysteine through the conserved F or W. A D gene is named only where the DNA matches it firmly. Clone size is stated in some rows and not others, as once, few, many or a class when expanded.

>TRBV7-9|medium-sized|TRBD1|TRBJ2-2
TGTGCCAGCAGCATCCCGGGACAGCCCACCGGGGAGCTGTTTTTT
CASSIPGQPTGELFF
>TRBV6-6|.|TRBD1|TRBJ1-5
TGTGCCAGCAGTTCGGCGGGACAGGGGCTTTCTAGCAATCAGCCCCAGCATTTT
CASSSAGQGLSSNQPQHF
>TRBV6-2/TRBV6-3|.|.|TRBJ2-2
TGTGCCAGCAGTCCGCGCTCGAACACCGGGGAGCTGTTTTTT
CASSPRSNTGELFF
>TRBV20-1|few|.|TRBJ2-1
TGCAGTGCATCCCCCGGGGCCACCTACAATGAGCAGTTCTTC
CSASPGATYNEQFF
>TRBV7-3|few|.|TRBJ2-5
TGTGCCAGCAGCGCGGGGACCCAGGGGACCCAGTACTTC
CASSAGTQGTQYF
>TRBV15|.|.|TRBJ1-2
TGTGCCACCCACGAGTGGGGGGCGGAGGGCTACACCTTC
CATHEWGAEGYTF
>TRBV19|few|.|TRBJ1-1
TGTGCCAGTAGTATAGGGTCTCTCGAAGCTTTCTTT
CASSIGSLEAFF
>TRBV6-5|many|.|TRBJ1-1
TGTGCCAGCAGTAACCTGAACACTGAAGCTTTCTTT
CASSNLNTEAFF
>TRBV7-9|.|.|TRBJ1-6
TGTGCCAGCAGGCCGGCGGCCGATAGGAATTCACCCCTCCACTTT
CASRPAADRNSPLHF
>TRBV13|.|.|TRBJ2-3
TGTGCCAGCAGCTCTAACGGGGGCGCCTATACGCAGTATTTT
CASSSNGGAYTQYF
>TRBV7-8|.|.|TRBJ2-3
TGTGCCAGCAGCGCGCAACGAGCTAGCACAGATACGCAGTATTTT
CASSAQRASTDTQYF
>TRBV29-1|few|TRBD1|TRBJ1-4
TGCAGCGTTGATACCGGGACAGATAATGAAAAACTGTTTTTT
CSVDTGTDNEKLFF
>TRBV4-2|many|.|TRBJ2-5
TGTGCCAGCAGCCAAGGGAAAGGGGGTACGGAGACCCAGTACTTC
CASSQGKGGTETQYF
>TRBV20-1|few|.|TRBJ2-5
TGCAGTGTGCGGGGGCAACAAGAGACCCAGTACTTC
CSVRGQQETQYF
>TRBV11-2|few|.|TRBJ1-4
TGTGCCAGCAGCCCGTGGGCCCAAAATGAAAAACTGTTTTTT
CASSPWAQNEKLFF
>TRBV29-1|few|TRBD1|TRBJ2-7
TGCAGCGTTGTTCTTTCAGGGGGCTACGAGCAGTACTTC
CSVVLSGGYEQYF
>TRBV27|.|.|TRBJ2-7
TGTGCCAGCAGTTTAAGTGGGAAGGGCGGCGAGCAGTACTTC
CASSLSGKGGEQYF
>TRBV7-3|.|.|TRBJ2-3
TGTGCCAGCAGCTTAGAGGCTCTCTCTAGCACAGATACGCAGTATTTT
CASSLEALSSTDTQYF
>TRBV7-2|.|TRBD2|TRBJ2-1
TGTGCCAGCAGCCCAGGACTAGCGGGGGTCACCGTACCCAATGAGCAGTTCTTC
CASSPGLAGVTVPNEQFF
>TRBV7-9|many|.|TRBJ2-5
TGTGCCAGCAGCACACGCGGGGGCGGCGAGACCCAGTACTTC
CASSTRGGGETQYF
>TRBV28|few|.|TRBJ1-4
TGTGCCAGCAGTTTATATCGGGGATCGACTAATGAAAAACTGTTTTTT
CASSLYRGSTNEKLFF
>TRBV13|.|TRBD1|TRBJ1-1
TGTGCCAGCAGCTTATTGGGGACAGGCGTTGAAGCTTTCTTT
CASSLLGTGVEAFF
>TRBV6-2/TRBV6-3|few|.|TRBJ2-3
TGTGCCAGCAGCTCTCCGGGGGGCCTCAGTGATACGCAGTATTTT
CASSSPGGLSDTQYF
>TRBV20-1|few|.|TRBJ2-3
TGCAGTGCTAGGACGCATCACCGCACAGATACGCAGTATTTT
CSARTHHRTDTQYF
>TRBV15|.|.|TRBJ1-1
TGTGTAACCCAGCCGACACCGAACACTGAAGCTTTCTTT
CVTQPTPNTEAFF
>TRBV6-2/TRBV6-3|.|.|TRBJ2-7
TGTGCCAGCAGTTACTTGTCCCGGGAGCAGTACTTC
CASSYLSREQYF
>TRBV4-2|few|.|TRBJ1-2
TGTGCCAGCAGCCAACGCGGACGTTTCCAAGGCGGTGGCTACACCTTC
CASSQRGRFQGGGYTF
>TRBV4-1|few|.|TRBJ2-7
TGCGCCAGCAGCCAAGCTCACACTCTCGGCGAGCAGTACTTC
CASSQAHTLGEQYF
>TRBV10-2|few|TRBD1|TRBJ1-1
TGCGCCAGCATCGTGCCGGGGACAGGGGTCTCAGAAGCTTTCTTT
CASIVPGTGVSEAFF
>TRBV12-3/TRBV12-4|few|.|TRBJ1-4
TGTGCCAGCAGACCTAATAGGGAAAAACTGTTTTTT
CASRPNREKLFF
>TRBV7-9|.|.|TRBJ1-2
TGTGCCAGCAGCTGGGACCTAGGGGGCTACACCTTC
CASSWDLGGYTF
>TRBV12-3/TRBV12-4|.|.|TRBJ1-1
TGTGCCAGCAGTTTGCAGGGTTTCACTGAAGCTTTCTTT
CASSLQGFTEAFF
>TRBV4-1|few|.|TRBJ1-6
TGCGCCAGCAGCCAAGCGGGAAATAATTCACCCCTCCACTTT
CASSQAGNNSPLHF
>TRBV11-2|.|.|TRBJ2-1
TGTGCCAGCAGCTCGCCCAGGGGTTGGTACAATGAGCAGTTCTTC
CASSSPRGWYNEQFF
>TRBV7-9|many|.|TRBJ2-3
TGTGCCAGCAGCTTATCAGAGGTGGATACGCAGTATTTT
CASSLSEVDTQYF
>TRBV3-1|.|.|TRBJ2-5
TGTGCCAGCAGCCAAGACCTGGGGTCGGGTGGATCCCAAGAGACCCAGTACTTC
CASSQDLGSGGSQETQYF